The 15 T cell receptor beta chains listed next were all sequenced from one sample in a study of OX40 agonist ivuxolimab in advanced cancers. The assay was immunoSEQ multiplex PCR, and TCRdb's table has in-frame clones only and misses some. The profile shows tens of thousands of clones, roughly 80% of them singletons. Here the sequenced sample was CD4+ or CD8+ T cells sorted from blood, taken in a trial of the OX40 agonist ivuxolimab. These TCRs come from an adult with an advanced solid tumor such as melanoma, head and neck, liver or kidney cancer.

The chain joins TRBV28 to TRBJ2-3; tentatively, D is TRBD2 (6 bases). Germline CDR1 is MDHEN and CDR2 is SYDVKM. Trimming stripped 8 bases from V and 3 bases from J, with 9 bases between. This CDR3 has 12 residues. This CDR3 is CASRGATDTQYF. Here the CDR3 DNA reads TGTGCCAGCCGCGGGGCGACAGATACGCAGTATTTT.

This clone is a singleton in its sample. This chain links TRBV2 with TRBJ2-5; D uncertain. This CDR3 is 13 amino acids long. V lost 6 bases, J lost 1 base, and 9 bases lay in between. In germline, CDR1 is SNHLY, CDR2 FYNNEI. The CDR3 reads CASSALPQETQYF. In DNA form, the CDR3 reads TGTGCCAGCAGCGCACTTCCCCAAGAGACCCAGTACTTC.

This clone showed up just a few times. The chain uses TRBV6-6 and TRBJ2-1; 9 bases fit TRBD2. After removal of 4 bases from V and 9 bases from J, the junction contained 7 bases not matched to a gene. The V gene's germline CDR1 is MNHNY and CDR2 SVGAGI (reference sequence). This CDR3 contains 14 residues. Written as DNA, the CDR3 is TGTGCCAGCAGTTCCGGGACTAGCCTTGGTGAGCAGTTCTTC. Its translation is CASSSGTSLGEQFF.

The chain is built from TRBV4-3 and TRBJ2-7, with TRBD1 matching over 8 bases. This CDR3 region has 16 residues. Trimming removed 1 base from V and 0 bases from J; junction bases left unmatched: 5. From germline, CDR1 is LGHNA and CDR2 YSLEER. CDR3: CASSQGPTGVSYEQYF. CDR3 DNA: TGCGCCAGCAGCCAAGGGCCGACAGGGGTCTCCTACGAGCAGTACTTC.

This chain links TRBV2 with TRBJ1-2; unclear D gene. The germline V and J ends were trimmed by 7 bases and 4 bases, with 7 bases remaining between them. The CDR3 is made up of 11 amino acids. Germline V gene lookup returns CDR1 SNHLY and CDR2 FYNNEI. The chain's CDR3 is CASTRGYGYTF. The CDR3 bases are TGTGCCAGCACAAGAGGCTATGGCTACACCTTC.

The gene calls are TRBV27 and TRBJ1-5; D possibly corresponds to TRBD1 (5 bases). From germline, CDR1 is MNHEY and CDR2 SMNVEV (reference sequence). V dropped 4 bases and J dropped 2 bases, with 15 bases sitting between them. The CDR3 spans 16 residues. The CDR3 DNA sequence: TGTGCCAGCAGTTCGGGGACTCCGAGGGGCAATCAGCCCCAGCATTTT. This gives the protein CASSSGTPRGNQPQHF.

V gene TRBV29-1 combines with J gene TRBJ2-1; TRBD2 aligns across 10 bases. J was trimmed by 9 bases and V by 4 bases; bases with no gene match: 18. CDR1 is SQVTM, CDR2 ANQGSEA, per germline. The CDR3 extends over 17 amino acids. The CDR3 DNA is TGCAGCGTTGCCCTGGCCCCAGCTAGCGGGAGATCTCCTGAGCAGTTCTTC. This codes for CSVALAPASGRSPEQFF.

The chain joins TRBV6-5 to TRBJ2-1; 11 positions match TRBD2. Germline loops: CDR1 MNHEY, CDR2 SVGAGI. V gave up 5 bases and J gave up 8 bases; unmatched junction bases: 8. This CDR3 contains 15 residues. The CDR3: CASSTRGLAGHEQFF. The CDR3 coding sequence is TGTGCCAGCAGTACAAGAGGACTAGCGGGCCATGAGCAGTTCTTC.

This rearrangement joins TRBV6-6 to TRBJ1-4, with D possibly being TRBD1 (6 bases). With 5 bases removed from V and 8 bases from J, the gap between germline ends came to 18 bases. CDR1 MNHNY and CDR2 SVGAGI come from the germline V gene (reference sequence). This CDR3 region has 15 residues. The CDR3 DNA follows: TGTGCCAGCAGTCCATCAACAGGGAATCGGGAAAAACTGTTTTTT. Protein product: CASSPSTGNREKLFF.

The J gene is TRBJ2-2, the V gene TRBV11-3; possible D gene TRBD2, 5 bases. V was trimmed by 8 bases and J by 5 bases, leaving 12 bases between them. The V gene's germline CDR1 is SGHNT and CDR2 YENEEA. The CDR3 extends over 13 amino acids. The CDR3 sequence is CASGLVGTGELFF. CDR3 in DNA: TGTGCCAGCGGACTGGTTGGGACCGGGGAGCTGTTTTTT.

This clone has more than one count but fewer than ten. The chain recombines TRBV19 with TRBJ1-2, with D uncertain. Trimming removed 2 bases from V and 5 bases from J, with 9 bases in between. CDR1 and CDR2 (germline): LNHDA, SQIVND (reference sequence). The CDR3 totals 13 residues. In nucleotides, the CDR3 is TGTGCCAGTAGTATAAAACTGACTTATGGCTACACCTTC. Amino acids: CASSIKLTYGYTF. Variable domain in full (rest from reference TRBV19 and TRBJ1-2): DGGITQSPKYLFRKEGQNVTLSCEQNLNHDAMYWYRQDPGQGLRLIYYSQIVNDFQKGDIAEGYSVSREKKESFPLTVTSAQKNPTAFYLCASSIKLTYGYTFGSGTRLTVV.

This rearrangement joins TRBV25-1 to TRBJ1-3, with D tentatively TRBD1 (5 bases). This CDR3 is 15 amino acids long. The germline V gene has CDR1 MGHDK and CDR2 SYGVNS. V lost 3 bases and J 3 bases, leaving 12 bases between the germline ends. CDR3 bases: TGTGCCAGCAGTGACCCCAGGGTTCTTGGAAACACCATATATTTT. The encoded protein is CASSDPRVLGNTIYF.

This chain uses TRBV2 with TRBJ1-2; D may be TRBD1 (5 bases). V lost 1 base, J lost 4 bases, and 13 bases lay in between. Germline V gives CDR1 SNHLY, CDR2 FYNNEI. CDR3 size: 15 residues. The CDR3 coding sequence is TGTGCCAGCAGTGAAGAAGGGGAAATGACCTATGGCTACACCTTC. The encoded protein is CASSEEGEMTYGYTF. The whole variable domain, remainder taken from reference TRBV2 and TRBJ1-2, is EPEVTQTPSHQVTQMGQEVILRCVPISNHLYFYWYRQILGQKVEFLVSFYNNEISEKSEIFDDQFSVERPDGSNFTLKIRSTKLEDSAMYFCASSEEGEMTYGYTFGSGTRLTVV.

V and J are TRBV28 and TRBJ2-6, with D possibly matching TRBD1 (6 bases). CDR3 size: 17 residues. V was cut by 6 bases and J by 0 bases, with 15 bases left in between. The germline CDR1 and CDR2 sequences are MDHEN and SYDVKM. In DNA form, the CDR3 reads TGTGCCAGCAGGACATCGGGACACTTCTCTGGGGCCAACGTCCTGACTTTC. This gives the protein CASRTSGHFSGANVLTF.

The gene calls are TRBV7-2 and TRBJ1-3; D not certain. Germline-derived CDR1 and CDR2 are SGHTA and FQGNSA. This CDR3 is 16 amino acids long. The V end lost 0 bases, the J end lost 6 bases, and 15 bases lay between the germline ends. The CDR3 DNA is TGTGCCAGCAGCTTAGCTCCCGGGTCCTCCGCAAACACCATATATTTT. It yields the protein CASSLAPGSSANTIYF.